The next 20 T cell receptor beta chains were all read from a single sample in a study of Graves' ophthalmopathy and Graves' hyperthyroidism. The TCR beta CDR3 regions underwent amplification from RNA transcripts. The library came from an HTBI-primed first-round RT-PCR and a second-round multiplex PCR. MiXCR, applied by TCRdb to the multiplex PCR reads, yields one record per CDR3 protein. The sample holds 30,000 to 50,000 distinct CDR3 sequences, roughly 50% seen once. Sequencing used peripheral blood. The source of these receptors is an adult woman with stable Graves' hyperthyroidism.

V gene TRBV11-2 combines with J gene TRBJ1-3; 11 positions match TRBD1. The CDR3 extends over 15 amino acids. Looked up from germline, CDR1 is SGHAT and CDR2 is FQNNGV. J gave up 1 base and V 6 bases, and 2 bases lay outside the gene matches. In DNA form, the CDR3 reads TGTGCCAGCAGGCGGGACAGGGGGTCTGGAAACACCATATATTTT. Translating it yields CASRRDRGSGNTIYF. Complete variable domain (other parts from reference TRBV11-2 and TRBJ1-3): EAGVAQSPRYKIIEKRQSVAFWCNPISGHATLYWYQQILGQGPKLLIQFQNNGVVDDSQLPKDRFSAERLKGVDSTLKIQPAKLEDSAVYLCASRRDRGSGNTIYFGEGSWLTVV.

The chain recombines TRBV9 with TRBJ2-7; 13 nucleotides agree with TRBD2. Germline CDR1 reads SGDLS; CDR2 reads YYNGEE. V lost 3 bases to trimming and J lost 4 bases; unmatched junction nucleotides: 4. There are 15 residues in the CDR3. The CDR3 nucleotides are TGTGCCAGCAGCGGAAGGACTAGCGGGAGTTACGAGCAGTACTTC. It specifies CASSGRTSGSYEQYF.

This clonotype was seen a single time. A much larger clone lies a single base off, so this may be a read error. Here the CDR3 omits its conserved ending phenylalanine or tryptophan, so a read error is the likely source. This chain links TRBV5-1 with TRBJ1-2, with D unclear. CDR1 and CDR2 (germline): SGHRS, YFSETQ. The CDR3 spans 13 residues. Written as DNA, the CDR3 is TGCGCCGGCAGCTTGGGTTTAAACTATGGCTACACCCTC. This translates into CAGSLGLNYGYTL.

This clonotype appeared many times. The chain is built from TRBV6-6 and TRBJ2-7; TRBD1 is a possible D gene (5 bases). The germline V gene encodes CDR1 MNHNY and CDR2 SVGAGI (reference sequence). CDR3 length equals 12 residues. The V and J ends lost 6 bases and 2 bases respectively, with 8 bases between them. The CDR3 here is CASSPGTYEQYF. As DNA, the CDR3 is TGTGCCAGCAGCCCAGGGACCTACGAGCAGTACTTC.

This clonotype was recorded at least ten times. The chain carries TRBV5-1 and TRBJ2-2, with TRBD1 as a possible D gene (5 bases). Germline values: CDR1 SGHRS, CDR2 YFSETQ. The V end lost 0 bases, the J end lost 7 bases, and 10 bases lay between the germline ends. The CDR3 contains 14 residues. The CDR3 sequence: CASSLVTGNGELFF. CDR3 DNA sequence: TGCGCCAGCAGCTTGGTCACAGGAAACGGGGAGCTGTTTTTT. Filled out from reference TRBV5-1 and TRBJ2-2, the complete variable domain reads KAGVTQTPRYLIKTRGQQVTLSCSPISGHRSVSWYQQTPGQGLQFLFEYFSETQRNKGNFPGRFSGRQFSNSRSEMNVSTLELGDSALYLCASSLVTGNGELFFGEGSRLTVL.

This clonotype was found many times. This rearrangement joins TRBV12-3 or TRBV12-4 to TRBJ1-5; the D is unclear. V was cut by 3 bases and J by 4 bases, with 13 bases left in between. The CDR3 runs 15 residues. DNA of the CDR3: TGTGCCAGCAGTTTGCGGGGAGGAAGAAATCAGCCCCAGCATTTT. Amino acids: CASSLRGGRNQPQHF.

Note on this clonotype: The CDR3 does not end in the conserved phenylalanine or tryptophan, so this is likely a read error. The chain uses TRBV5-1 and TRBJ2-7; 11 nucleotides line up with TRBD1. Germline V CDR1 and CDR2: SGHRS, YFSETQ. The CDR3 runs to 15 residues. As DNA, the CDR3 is TGCGCCAGCAGCAGCGGGACAGGGGGTTCCTACGGGCAGTACTCC. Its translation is CASSSGTGGSYGQYS.

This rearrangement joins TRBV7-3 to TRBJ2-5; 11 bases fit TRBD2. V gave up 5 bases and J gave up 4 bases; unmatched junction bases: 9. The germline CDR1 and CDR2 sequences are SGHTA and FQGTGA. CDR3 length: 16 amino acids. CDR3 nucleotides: TGTGCCAGCAGCGCCTTTAGCGGGAGGGCCGTAGAGACCCAGTACTTC. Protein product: CASSAFSGRAVETQYF.

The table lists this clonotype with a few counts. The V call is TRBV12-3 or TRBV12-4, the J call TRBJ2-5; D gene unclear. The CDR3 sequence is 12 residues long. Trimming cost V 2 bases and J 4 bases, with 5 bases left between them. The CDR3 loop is CASSLNGETQYF. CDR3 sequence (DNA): TGTGCCAGCAGTTTAAATGGAGAGACCCAGTACTTC.

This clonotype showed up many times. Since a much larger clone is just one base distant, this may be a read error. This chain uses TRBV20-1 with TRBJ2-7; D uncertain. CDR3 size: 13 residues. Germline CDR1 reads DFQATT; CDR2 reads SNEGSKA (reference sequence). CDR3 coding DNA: TGCAATGCTACCGGACGGAAATCCTACGAGCAGTACTTC. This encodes CNATGRKSYEQYF.

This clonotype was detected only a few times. CDR3 DNA sequence: TGCAGTGCTAGAAGTGGGTCTAGCGGGAGGGCCGTAGAGACCCAGTACTTC. It codes for CSARSGSSGRAVETQYF. This rearrangement joins TRBV20-1 to TRBJ2-5; 12 positions match TRBD2. The CDR3 spans 17 residues. From germline, CDR1 is DFQATT and CDR2 SNEGSKA (reference sequence). V lost 2 bases to trimming and J lost 4 bases; unmatched junction nucleotides: 11.

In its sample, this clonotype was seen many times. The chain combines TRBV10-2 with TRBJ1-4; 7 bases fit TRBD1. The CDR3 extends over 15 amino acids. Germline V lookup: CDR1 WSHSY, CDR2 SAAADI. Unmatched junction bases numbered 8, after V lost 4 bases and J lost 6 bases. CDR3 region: CASSGRDRVDEKLFF. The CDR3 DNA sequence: TGCGCCAGCAGTGGCCGAGACAGGGTTGATGAAAAACTGTTTTTT.

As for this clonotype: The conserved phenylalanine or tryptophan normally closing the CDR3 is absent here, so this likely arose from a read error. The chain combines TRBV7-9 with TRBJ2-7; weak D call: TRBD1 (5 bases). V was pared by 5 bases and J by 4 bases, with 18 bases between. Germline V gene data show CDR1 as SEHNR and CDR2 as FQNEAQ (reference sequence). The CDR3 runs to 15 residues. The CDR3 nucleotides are TGTGCCAGCAGCCTTTCTCAGGGATATATGTACGAGCAGTACTCC. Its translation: CASSLSQGYMYEQYS.

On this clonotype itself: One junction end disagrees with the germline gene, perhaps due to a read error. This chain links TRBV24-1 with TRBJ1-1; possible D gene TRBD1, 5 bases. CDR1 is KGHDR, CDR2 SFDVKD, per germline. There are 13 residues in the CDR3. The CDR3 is CASSYPGGTEAFF. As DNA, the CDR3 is TGTGCCAGCAGTTACCCTGGGGGAACTGAAGCTTTCTTT.

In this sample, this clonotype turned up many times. The CDR3 region is CASSLLALNQPQHF. The CDR3 DNA follows: TGTGCCAGCAGTTTGCTGGCACTCAATCAGCCCCAGCATTTT. The chain is built from TRBV27 and TRBJ1-5; D is undetermined. This CDR3 contains 14 residues. CDR1 and CDR2 (germline): MNHEY, SMNVEV (reference sequence). Trimming pared 3 bases from V and 3 bases from J, leaving 9 bases between.

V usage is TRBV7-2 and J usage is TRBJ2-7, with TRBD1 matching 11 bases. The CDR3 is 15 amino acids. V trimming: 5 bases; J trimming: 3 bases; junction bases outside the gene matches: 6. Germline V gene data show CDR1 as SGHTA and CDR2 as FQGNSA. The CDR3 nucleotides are TGTGCCAGCAGCCGCAAGGGACAGGGGGGCTACGAGCAGTACTTC. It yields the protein CASSRKGQGGYEQYF.

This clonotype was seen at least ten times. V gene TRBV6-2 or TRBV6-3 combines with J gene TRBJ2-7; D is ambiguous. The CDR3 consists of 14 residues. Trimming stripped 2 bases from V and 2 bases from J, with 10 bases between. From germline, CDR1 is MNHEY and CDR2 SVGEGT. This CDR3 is CASSYVGDPYEQYF. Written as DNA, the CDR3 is TGTGCCAGCAGTTACGTCGGAGACCCCTACGAGCAGTACTTC.

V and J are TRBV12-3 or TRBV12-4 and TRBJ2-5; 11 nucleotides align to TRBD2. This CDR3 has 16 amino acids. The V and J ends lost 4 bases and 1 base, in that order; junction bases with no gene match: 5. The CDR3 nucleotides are TGTGCCAGCAGTTCCGGGACTAGCGGAGTCCAAGAGACCCAGTACTTC. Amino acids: CASSSGTSGVQETQYF.

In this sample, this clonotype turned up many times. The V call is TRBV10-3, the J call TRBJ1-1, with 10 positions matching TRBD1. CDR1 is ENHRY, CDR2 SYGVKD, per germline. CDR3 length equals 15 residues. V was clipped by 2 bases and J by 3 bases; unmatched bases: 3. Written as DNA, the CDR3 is TGTGCCATCAGTGAGGGGACAGGGGTTGACACTGAAGCTTTCTTT. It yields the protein CAISEGTGVDTEAFF.

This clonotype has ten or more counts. The CDR3 loop is CASSSPGLAGDNEQYF. CDR3 nucleotide sequence: TGTGCCAGCAGTTCACCTGGACTAGCGGGAGATAACGAGCAGTACTTC. The V gene is TRBV7-9, the J gene TRBJ2-7, with 13 positions matching TRBD2. Germline V lookup: CDR1 SEHNR, CDR2 FQNEAQ (reference sequence). The CDR3 is 16 residues long. The junction had 10 bases not matched to a gene; V was cut back by 6 bases and J by 5 bases.